The 22 T cell receptor beta chains reported below all come from one sample, sequenced in a study of T cells in Graves' hyperthyroidism and ophthalmopathy. Amplification of TCR beta CDR3 regions was performed using RNA transcripts as template. The TCR CDR3 first-round RT-PCR relied on the HTBI primer set. TCRdb itself ran the multiplex PCR reads through MiXCR, one entry per CDR3 protein. The sample contains fewer than 650,000 distinct CDR3 sequences, 46% of which appear only once. Sequenced: peripheral blood or thyroid tissue (not recorded which). The source of these receptors is an adult woman with Graves' disease, either hyperthyroidism or ophthalmopathy (not recorded which).

The table lists this clonotype with many counts. The chain links TRBV24-1 to TRBJ2-5; 8 bases are shared with TRBD1. The CDR3 extends over 16 amino acids. CDR1 is KGHDR and CDR2 is SFDVKD in the germline V gene. The V gene end was trimmed by 5 bases and the J gene end by 5 bases; junction bases not matched to a gene: 12. The CDR3 reads CATSAVGRGLFETQYF. In DNA, the CDR3 is TGTGCCACCAGTGCCGTCGGCAGGGGGCTATTTGAGACCCAGTACTTC.

J is TRBJ2-5 and V is TRBV28; no clear D. The germline V gene encodes CDR1 MDHEN and CDR2 SYDVKM. The length of the CDR3 is 11 residues. V lost 3 bases and J lost 7, with 6 bases in between. CDR3 sequence reads: CASSFSVTQYF. The CDR3 bases are TGTGCCAGCAGTTTTTCGGTGACCCAGTACTTC.

On this clonotype: Without the conserved terminal phenylalanine or tryptophan, this CDR3 likely stems from a read error. The DNA is left out, because the CDR3 cannot be placed on it with certainty; the CDR3 is given as TCRdb lists it. V and J are TRBV2 and TRBJ2-5. Per the germline V gene, CDR1 is SNHLY and CDR2 is FYNNEI. With termini counted, the CDR3 has 14 amino acids. The CDR3 region is CASSEAPGGYTFGS.

Comments on this clonotype: One base away lies a much larger clone, so this may be a sequencing read error. The chain links TRBV20-1 to TRBJ2-7, with D possibly called TRBD1 or TRBD2 (6 bases each). Looked up from germline, CDR1 is DFQATT and CDR2 is SNEGSKA (reference sequence). This CDR3 has 13 amino acids. CDR3 in DNA: TGCAGTGCTAGTAAGACGGGGGCCTACAAGCAGTACTTC. This translates into CSASKTGAYKQYF.

The V and J genes are TRBV29-1 and TRBJ1-1; unclear D gene. V was clipped by 4 bases and J by 2 bases, with 8 bases between them. The CDR3 runs 12 residues. CDR1 SQVTM and CDR2 ANQGSEA come from the germline V gene. CDR3 sequence (DNA): TGCAGCGTTGCGGACGGCAACACTGAAGCTTTCTTT. Amino acids: CSVADGNTEAFF.

In this sample, this clonotype turned up many times. The chain combines TRBV7-9 with TRBJ1-2; 9 bases map to TRBD1. Germline V gene lookup returns CDR1 SEHNR and CDR2 FQNEAQ (reference sequence). V trimming: 7 bases; J trimming: 5 bases; junction bases outside the gene matches: 8. The CDR3 loop spans 14 amino acids. The CDR3 reads CASTRDRATYGYTF. The CDR3 DNA reads TGTGCCAGCACCAGGGACAGGGCTACTTATGGCTACACCTTC.

CDR3 sequence: CASSLLAHYEQYF. The CDR3, as DNA: TGTGCCAGCAGCCTGCTAGCTCACTACGAGCAGTACTTC. The chain is built from TRBV7-2 and TRBJ2-7; maybe TRBD2 (5 bases). There are 13 residues in the CDR3. Trimming pared 5 bases from V and 3 bases from J, leaving 11 bases between. Germline assignment: CDR1 SGHTA and CDR2 FQGNSA. The whole variable domain, filled in from reference TRBV7-2 and TRBJ2-7, reads GAGVSQSPSNKVTEKGKDVELRCDPISGHTALYWYRQSLGQGLEFLIYFQGNSAPDKSGLPSDRFSAERTGGSVSTLTIQRTQQEDSAVYLCASSLLAHYEQYFGPGTRLTVT.

This clonotype has ten or more counts. The CDR3 is CSATREPAYGYTF. CDR3 sequence (DNA): TGCAGTGCTACCAGAGAACCAGCTTATGGCTACACCTTC. The chain joins TRBV20-1 to TRBJ1-2, with D unclear. The CDR3 has 13 residues. V lost 4 bases and J lost 5, with 14 bases in between. Germline CDR1 DFQATT, CDR2 SNEGSKA (reference sequence).

The J gene is TRBJ1-2, the V gene TRBV19; the D is unclear. Trimming removed 5 bases from V and 4 bases from J, with 17 bases in between. CDR1 is LNHDA and CDR2 is SQIVND in the germline V gene (reference sequence). CDR3 size: 15 residues. The CDR3 DNA reads TGTGCCAGTAGTGACCAGGTGGAGCTAGTCTATGGCTACACCTTC. Its protein is CASSDQVELVYGYTF.

The rearrangement links TRBV11-2 to TRBJ1-2, with no clear D. Germline values: CDR1 SGHAT, CDR2 FQNNGV. V was trimmed by 5 bases and J by 1 base, leaving 20 bases between them. The CDR3 runs 17 residues. The CDR3 DNA sequence: TGTGCCAGCAGCCCGAGGACTAGCGGGAGGGATAACTATGGCTACACCTTC. This translates into CASSPRTSGRDNYGYTF.

As to this clonotype: At one of its ends the junction is not consistent with the germline gene, which may arise from a read error. The CDR3 DNA sequence: TGCGCCAGCAGCCACCCGGGACGAAGCTCCTACGAGCAGTACTTC. Amino acid sequence: CASSHPGRSSYEQYF. The genes are TRBV7-9 and TRBJ2-7; either TRBD1 or TRBD2 may supply D (5 bases each). CDR3 length: 15 amino acids. CDR1 and CDR2 (germline): SEHNR, FQNEAQ (reference sequence).

The chain combines TRBV2 with TRBJ2-7, with TRBD1 matching 7 bases. Trimming cost V 6 bases and J 1 base; bases outside gene matches: 9. The germline CDR1 and CDR2 sequences are SNHLY and FYNNEI. There are 15 residues in the CDR3. CDR3 sequence (DNA): TGTGCCAGCAGCAGGGACAGCAGCTGGTCCTACGAGCAGTACTTC. It specifies CASSRDSSWSYEQYF.

The rearrangement joins TRBV5-1 to TRBJ1-6, with no clear D. This CDR3 region has 14 residues. CDR1 is SGHRS and CDR2 is YFSETQ in the germline V gene. The V and J ends lost 4 bases and 11 bases respectively, with 16 bases between them. The CDR3 region has the DNA TGCGCCAGCAGCCCCGGAGGGCTTGGAACACCCCTCCACTTT. This sequence encodes CASSPGGLGTPLHF.

The chain joins TRBV20-1 to TRBJ2-5; tentative D call: TRBD2 (6 bases). CDR1 and CDR2 from the germline V gene are DFQATT and SNEGSKA (reference sequence). Trimming removed 2 bases from V and 7 bases from J, with 14 bases in between. The CDR3 has 13 residues. The DNA for the CDR3 is TGCAGTGCTAGAAGGACCGGAGGGACGACCCAGTACTTC. This translates into CSARRTGGTTQYF.

For this clonotype: At one boundary the junction diverges from the germline segment, which might be a read error. The rearrangement joins TRBV7-9 to TRBJ2-5; 7 bases are a match to TRBD1. Germline V lookup: CDR1 SEHNR, CDR2 FQNEAQ (reference sequence). This CDR3 has 14 amino acids. CDR3 DNA: TGCGCCAGCAGCCTACAGGGGACGGGAGAGACCCAGTACTTC. Its translation: CASSLQGTGETQYF.

This chain uses TRBV19 with TRBJ1-5; D may be TRBD1 (6 bases). V was clipped by 5 bases and J by 0 bases, with 11 bases between them. Germline loops: CDR1 LNHDA, CDR2 SQIVND (reference sequence). The CDR3 consists of 15 residues. The DNA for the CDR3 is TGTGCCAGTAGTGCCGGGACAACTAGCAATCAGCCCCAGCATTTT. Translating gives CASSAGTTSNQPQHF.

This clonotype was detected only a few times. The CDR3 DNA reads as TGTGCCACCAGCAGAGTTAGGCATCCCCCCTATGGCTACACCTTC. Amino acid sequence: CATSRVRHPPYGYTF. This rearrangement joins TRBV15 to TRBJ1-2; D unclear. V dropped 1 base and J dropped 4 bases, with 13 bases sitting between them. Germline CDR1 and CDR2: LNHNV and YYDKDF (reference sequence). CDR3 length equals 15 residues.

This chain uses TRBV20-1 with TRBJ1-1, with TRBD1 matching 9 bases. Looked up from germline, CDR1 is DFQATT and CDR2 is SNEGSKA (reference sequence). Trimming cost V 7 bases and J 6 bases; bases outside gene matches: 9. This CDR3 contains 13 residues. The CDR3 reads CSGAGQGTPEAFF. The DNA of the CDR3 is TGCAGTGGTGCGGGACAGGGAACCCCTGAAGCTTTCTTT.

The rearrangement links TRBV6-8 to TRBJ2-5; D not resolved. Germline CDR1 MNHGY, CDR2 SAAAGT. CDR3 size: 12 residues. V was clipped by 5 bases and J by 4 bases, with 8 bases between them. The CDR3 sequence: CASSDVGETQYF. Here the CDR3 DNA reads TGTGCCAGCAGTGACGTGGGAGAGACCCAGTACTTC.

As regards this clonotype: One end of the junction is discordant with germline, which a read error may explain. This chain uses TRBV2 with TRBJ2-6; TRBD1 agrees at 11 bases. CDR3 length equals 15 residues. Germline CDR1 and CDR2: SNHLY and FYNNEI. The CDR3 coding sequence is TGTGCCAGCAGTGGCCTCGGGACAGGGGGCAACGTCCTGACTTTC. This sequence encodes CASSGLGTGGNVLTF.

The J gene is TRBJ2-7, the V gene TRBV7-6; D is possibly TRBD1 (6 bases). The CDR3 extends over 15 amino acids. With 5 bases removed from V and 0 bases from J, the gap between germline ends came to 14 bases. Per germline, CDR1 SGHVS and CDR2 FNYEAQ. The CDR3 nucleotides are TGTGCCAGCAGCGAGCGACAGGCGCCCTCCTACGAGCAGTACTTC. As protein: CASSERQAPSYEQYF.

The chain is built from TRBV5-1 and TRBJ2-7; 7 bases agree with TRBD2. The CDR3 covers 15 residues. Germline-derived CDR1 and CDR2 are SGHRS and YFSETQ. The V and J ends lost 0 bases and 5 bases, in that order; junction bases with no gene match: 8. In DNA form, the CDR3 reads TGCGCCAGCAGCTTGGAAACGGGAGGTTTGGACGAGCAGTACTTC. It yields the protein CASSLETGGLDEQYF.